This T cell receptor (beta chain) was found in a study of identical twins. CDR3 length: 14 residues. With 6 bases removed from V and 5 bases from J, the gap between germline ends came to 16 bases. Germline V gene data show CDR1 as MGHDK and CDR2 as SYGVNS. This clonotype was counted a few times. One entry per CDR3 protein results from TCRdb running MiXCR on the 5' RACE reads. In the table there are about 920,000 distinct CDR3 sequences, around 12% of which are singletons. All of the donors were Caucasians in good health. This sample also belongs to another study, concerning yellow fever vaccine responses in identical twins.

Sequencing was done on a sample of PBMCs. The chain is built from TRBV25-1 and TRBJ2-5; D is tentatively TRBD1 or TRBD2 (5 bases each). This receptor was identified in a woman under 30 in good health. This chain's CDR3 is CASSRAGTGETQYF. CDR3 nucleotides: TGTGCCAGCAGCCGAGCCGGGACCGGGGAGACCCAGTACTTC. The whole variable domain, remainder taken from reference TRBV25-1 and TRBJ2-5, is EADIYQTPRYLVIGTGKKITLECSQTMGHDKMYWYQQDPGMELHLIHYSYGVNSTEKGDLSSESTVSRIRTEHFPLTLESARPSHTSQYLCASSRAGTGETQYFGPGTRLLVL.